A single sample is the source of the 29 T cell receptor beta chains below, sequenced in a study of blood T cell repertoires in COVID-19. Clones were read by immunoSEQ multiplex PCR, and TCRdb kept only the in-frame ones, dropping some. Among around 200,000 clones listed, roughly 88% were seen once. The sample consisted of peripheral blood. These TCRs come from a woman aged 80 or over with acute or convalescent COVID-19.

In nucleotides, the CDR3 is TGTGCCAGCAGCGTAGGGGGCAGGGGGTACGAGCAGTACTTC. Translating gives CASSVGGRGYEQYF. The chain has TRBV9 and TRBJ2-7; 7 bases align to TRBD1. Germline lookup yields CDR1 SGDLS and CDR2 YYNGEE. The V and J ends lost 0 bases and 4 bases, in that order; junction bases with no gene match: 4. The CDR3 length is 14 residues.

CDR3 DNA sequence: TGTGCCAGCAGCTCAGGACTAGCGCCGAGCACAGATACGCAGTATTTT. Its protein is CASSSGLAPSTDTQYF. This chain links TRBV11-3 with TRBJ2-3; 9 bases are shared with TRBD2. V gave up 4 bases and J gave up 0 bases; unmatched junction bases: 5. The V gene's germline CDR1 is SGHNT and CDR2 YENEEA. The CDR3 is made up of 16 amino acids.

J is TRBJ2-3 and V is TRBV7-2, with 9 bases identical to TRBD2. Per germline, CDR1 SGHTA and CDR2 FQGNSA. The CDR3 extends over 15 amino acids. Trimming cost V 4 bases and J 1 base; bases outside gene matches: 3. The CDR3 reads CASSSRLAGTDTQYF. As DNA, the CDR3 is TGTGCCAGCAGCTCCCGACTAGCGGGCACAGATACGCAGTATTTT.

The chain is built from TRBV10-1 and TRBJ2-3; weak D call: TRBD2 (5 bases). Germline CDR1 and CDR2: WNHNN and SYGVQD (reference sequence). The ends were cut back, 4 bases at V and 6 bases at J, with 14 bases in the middle. The CDR3 totals 14 residues. The CDR3 DNA is TGCGCCAGCAGTGTGGCGGGTGTAGGGGATACGCAGTATTTT. Amino acid sequence: CASSVAGVGDTQYF.

The chain's CDR3 is CASKLDTGYQPQHF. Written as DNA, the CDR3 is TGTGCCAGCAAATTGGACACGGGTTATCAGCCCCAGCATTTT. The chain employs TRBV2 and TRBJ1-5, with D maybe TRBD1 (5 bases). Per the germline V gene, CDR1 is SNHLY and CDR2 is FYNNEI. The V gene lost 7 bases and the J gene lost 5 bases, with 15 bases spanning the gap. The CDR3 has 14 amino acids.

This chain uses TRBV7-2 with TRBJ2-7; 10 bases match TRBD2. V was clipped by 4 bases and J by 3 bases; unmatched bases: 6. CDR3 size: 15 residues. Looked up from germline, CDR1 is SGHTA and CDR2 is FQGNSA. The CDR3 region is CASSSQGTSVYEQYF. Written as DNA, the CDR3 is TGTGCCAGCAGCTCGCAGGGGACTAGCGTCTACGAGCAGTACTTC.

The count of this clone is one. The chain carries TRBV4-3 and TRBJ2-3; TRBD1 might be the D (6 bases). From germline, CDR1 is LGHNA and CDR2 YSLEER. The CDR3 runs to 16 residues. Trimming removed 1 base from V and 2 bases from J, with 13 bases in between. CDR3 sequence: CASSQVGRGPTDTQYF. CDR3 bases: TGCGCCAGCAGCCAAGTTGGCAGGGGCCCCACAGATACGCAGTATTTT.

The CDR3 sequence: CASTFRTGDGYTF. CDR3 sequence (DNA): TGTGCCAGCACCTTTAGGACAGGTGATGGCTACACCTTC. V is TRBV28 and J is TRBJ1-2; 7 bases fit TRBD1. V shed 7 bases and J 6 bases; nucleotides not matched to a gene: 8. This CDR3 has 13 amino acids. Germline CDR1 and CDR2: MDHEN and SYDVKM.

This chain links TRBV19 with TRBJ2-7; D gene unclear. V was shortened by 7 bases and J by 0 bases, with 10 bases between the two germline ends. The CDR3 loop spans 13 amino acids. CDR1 LNHDA and CDR2 SQIVND come from the germline V gene (reference sequence). CDR3 bases: TGTGCCAGTAAGGTGGCGGACTCCTACGAGCAGTACTTC. It specifies CASKVADSYEQYF.

This clone appeared a single time. This chain joins TRBV6-2 or TRBV6-3 and TRBJ1-4; unclear D gene. Germline loops: CDR1 MNHEY, CDR2 SVGEGT. V lost 2 bases, J lost 0 bases, and 7 bases lay in between. The CDR3 totals 15 residues. CDR3 nucleotide sequence: TGTGCCAGCAGTTACCACAGTGCAACTAATGAAAAACTGTTTTTT. Its protein is CASSYHSATNEKLFF.

The chain carries TRBV5-6 and TRBJ2-7; perhaps TRBD1 as D (5 bases). CDR3 length: 13 amino acids. Trimming shortened V by 2 bases and J by 6 bases, and 12 bases separated the two germline ends. Germline CDR1 is SGHDT and CDR2 is YYEEEE. The CDR3 coding sequence is TGTGCCAGCAGCTTAGGGGCATTTAGCGAGCAGTACTTC. Its protein product is CASSLGAFSEQYF.

In its sample, this clone was seen a few times. This chain uses TRBV5-3 with TRBJ2-7; the match to TRBD1 covers 9 bases. TRBV5-3 is an ORF, and what it does is uncertain. Trimming at V came to 4 bases and at J to 1 base, leaving 6 bases not matched to a gene. CDR3 length: 15 amino acids. CDR3 nucleotide sequence: TGTGCCAGAAGCCGAGGACAGGGGATTTCCTACGAGCAGTACTTC. It yields the protein CARSRGQGISYEQYF.

This chain links TRBV4-1 with TRBJ2-3; D gene ambiguous. Trimming pared 0 bases from V and 3 bases from J, leaving 7 bases between. This CDR3 is 14 amino acids long. Germline V gene lookup returns CDR1 MGHRA and CDR2 YSYEKL. DNA for the CDR3: TGCGCCAGCAGCCAAGATGAGGCTACAGATACGCAGTATTTT. Amino acid sequence: CASSQDEATDTQYF.

The chain is built from TRBV19 and TRBJ1-2; 11 nucleotides match TRBD1. CDR1 LNHDA and CDR2 SQIVND come from the germline V gene (reference sequence). V lost 1 base to trimming and J lost 8 bases; unmatched junction nucleotides: 6. This CDR3 has 15 residues. CDR3 bases: TGTGCCAGTAGTATAGGGGACAGGGGGAGAGAAGGCTACACCTTC. Its translation: CASSIGDRGREGYTF.

The chain is built from TRBV19 and TRBJ1-1; D is uncertain. Germline CDR1 LNHDA, CDR2 SQIVND (reference sequence). The V end was cut by 10 bases, the J end by 3 bases, with 18 bases between. The CDR3 length is 14 residues. CDR3 residues: CATHPRVGDTEAFF. The DNA for the CDR3 is TGTGCCACTCACCCGCGGGTTGGGGACACTGAAGCTTTCTTT.

This chain joins TRBV5-4 and TRBJ2-3; D perhaps matches TRBD2 (5 bases). Germline values: CDR1 SGHNT, CDR2 YYREEE (reference sequence). V was shortened by 2 bases and J by 1 base, with 8 bases between the two germline ends. The CDR3 consists of 14 residues. The CDR3, as DNA: TGTGCCAGCAGCTTTCATAGCGGCACAGATACGCAGTATTTT. Its protein product is CASSFHSGTDTQYF.

V gene TRBV6-1 combines with J gene TRBJ1-1, with D uncertain. V shed 3 bases and J shed 0 bases, with 5 bases lying between them. Germline V gene data show CDR1 as MNHNS and CDR2 as SASEGT. This CDR3 is built from 13 residues. Here the CDR3 DNA reads TGTGCCAGCAGTGACCCCATGAACACTGAAGCTTTCTTT. Translated, it gives CASSDPMNTEAFF.

The chain joins TRBV4-1 to TRBJ1-2, with D possibly being TRBD1 (6 bases). The V gene lost 1 base and the J gene lost 4 bases, with 13 bases spanning the gap. From germline, CDR1 is MGHRA and CDR2 YSYEKL. There are 15 residues in the CDR3. In DNA form, the CDR3 reads TGCGCCAGCAGCCAAGGAGTAGGGGGAACCTATGGCTACACCTTC. The encoded protein is CASSQGVGGTYGYTF.

CDR3 coding DNA: TGTGCCAGCAGTGAAGGGGGACAGGGCGCTCTAGGCTATGGCTACACCTTC. This encodes CASSEGGQGALGYGYTF. V usage is TRBV6-1 and J usage is TRBJ1-2; TRBD1 matches at 9 bases. This CDR3 spans 17 amino acids. With V trimmed by 1 base and J by 4 bases, 10 bases remained unmatched. The V gene's germline CDR1 is MNHNS and CDR2 SASEGT.

CDR3 coding DNA: TGTGCCAGCAGCCCCCGTTGGACTCGGGCAGCCAAAAACATTCAGTACTTC. It codes for CASSPRWTRAAKNIQYF. V and J are TRBV7-2 and TRBJ2-4, with D perhaps TRBD2 (5 bases). Germline CDR1 is SGHTA and CDR2 is FQGNSA. This CDR3 region has 17 residues. V gave up 5 bases and J gave up 0 bases, with 17 bases separating them.

This sequence joins TRBV2 and TRBJ2-2; TRBD2 agrees at 9 bases. Germline CDR1 is SNHLY and CDR2 is FYNNEI. This CDR3 comprises 14 residues. Trimming cost V 5 bases and J 3 bases; bases outside gene matches: 1. CDR3 bases: TGTGCCAGCAGTTCTAGCGGGGACACCGGGGAGCTGTTTTTT. This sequence encodes CASSSSGDTGELFF.

The genes are TRBV7-3 and TRBJ2-2, with TRBD1 matching over 8 bases. The junction had 12 bases not matched to a gene; V was cut back by 5 bases and J by 4 bases. The germline gives CDR1 SGHTA, CDR2 FQGTGA. This CDR3 region has 17 residues. The DNA for the CDR3 is TGTGCCAGCAGCCAATCAACGGGACAGGCCCCCACCGGGGAGCTGTTTTTT. Encoded protein: CASSQSTGQAPTGELFF.

This chain links TRBV7-9 with TRBJ1-6; TRBD1 might be the D (6 bases). V lost 1 base and J 10 bases, leaving 17 bases between the germline ends. Germline V gene lookup returns CDR1 SEHNR and CDR2 FQNEAQ (reference sequence). The CDR3 contains 16 residues. For the CDR3, the DNA is TGTGCCAGCAGCTTAGGTGGTCCCAGGGGAGGGTCACCCCTCCACTTT. The encoded protein is CASSLGGPRGGSPLHF.

The chain employs TRBV27 and TRBJ2-2, with D possibly TRBD1 on 6 matching bases. The CDR3 extends over 15 amino acids. The V end was cut by 3 bases, the J end by 1 base, with 9 bases between. Germline CDR1 MNHEY, CDR2 SMNVEV (reference sequence). CDR3 in amino acids: CASSFQTGNTGELFF. The CDR3 DNA reads as TGTGCCAGCAGTTTTCAGACAGGGAACACCGGGGAGCTGTTTTTT.

The chain couples TRBV5-8 to TRBJ1-5, with no clear D. From germline, CDR1 is SGHTS and CDR2 YDEGEE. This CDR3 is built from 15 residues. Trimming took 0 bases from V and 0 from J, leaving 7 bases between them. Here the CDR3 DNA reads TGTGCCAGCAGCTTGGGCGGGAGTAGCAATCAGCCCCAGCATTTT. Translated, it gives CASSLGGSSNQPQHF. The variable domain in full, completed from reference TRBV5-8 and TRBJ1-5, reads EAGVTQSPTHLIKTRGQQATLRCSPISGHTSVYWYQQALGLGLQFLLWYDEGEERNRGNFPPRFSGRQFPNYSSELNVNALELEDSALYLCASSLGGSSNQPQHFGDGTRLSIL.

The chain links TRBV10-3 to TRBJ2-7; TRBD1 is a possible D gene (6 bases). The CDR3 has 15 residues. Germline V gene sequence: CDR1 ENHRY, CDR2 SYGVKD. Trimming removed 4 bases from V and 3 bases from J, with 16 bases in between. In DNA form, the CDR3 reads TGTGCCATCAGTGTTGGGCAGGGGCTTATCTACGAGCAGTACTTC. Translation gives CAISVGQGLIYEQYF.

The rearrangement joins TRBV24-1 to TRBJ2-2; TRBD1 is a possible D gene (6 bases). CDR1 and CDR2 (germline): KGHDR, SFDVKD. This CDR3 is 16 amino acids long. The V end lost 2 bases, the J end lost 3 bases, and 12 bases lay between the germline ends. The CDR3 region is CATSDSTGPDTGELFF. CDR3 bases: TGTGCCACCAGTGATTCGACAGGTCCGGACACCGGGGAGCTGTTTTTT.

A single count supports this clone. The rearrangement uses TRBV10-3 and TRBJ2-2, with D possibly being TRBD2 (6 bases). The germline gives CDR1 ENHRY, CDR2 SYGVKD. With 4 bases removed from V and 5 bases from J, the gap between germline ends came to 14 bases. The CDR3 loop spans 15 amino acids. CDR3 nucleotide sequence: TGTGCCATCAGTGTGGTAAGGGAGGTGACCGGGGAGCTGTTTTTT. Amino acid sequence: CAISVVREVTGELFF.

This clone was seen a few times. This rearrangement joins TRBV7-2 to TRBJ2-3; a possible D gene is TRBD2 (5 bases). Trimming stripped 5 bases from V and 2 bases from J, with 11 bases between. The CDR3 is 14 amino acids. CDR1 and CDR2 (germline): SGHTA, FQGNSA. CDR3 in DNA: TGTGCCAGCAGCAACGGGATGTTCACAGATACGCAGTATTTT. Protein sequence: CASSNGMFTDTQYF.